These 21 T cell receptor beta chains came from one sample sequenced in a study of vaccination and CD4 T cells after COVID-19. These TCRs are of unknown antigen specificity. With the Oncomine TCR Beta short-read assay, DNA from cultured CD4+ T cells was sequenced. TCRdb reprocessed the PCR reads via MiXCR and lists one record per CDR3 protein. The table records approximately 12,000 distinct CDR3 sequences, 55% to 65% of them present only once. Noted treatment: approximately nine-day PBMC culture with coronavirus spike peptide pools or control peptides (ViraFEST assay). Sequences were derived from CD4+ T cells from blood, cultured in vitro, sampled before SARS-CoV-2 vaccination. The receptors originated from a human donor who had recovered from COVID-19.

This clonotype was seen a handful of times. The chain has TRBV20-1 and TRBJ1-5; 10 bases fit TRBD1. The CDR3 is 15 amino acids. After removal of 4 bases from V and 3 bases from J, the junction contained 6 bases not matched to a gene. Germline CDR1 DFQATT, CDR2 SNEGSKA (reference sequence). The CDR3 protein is CSAIPTGGFNQPQHF. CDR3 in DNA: TGCAGTGCTATACCGACAGGGGGCTTCAATCAGCCCCAGCATTTT.

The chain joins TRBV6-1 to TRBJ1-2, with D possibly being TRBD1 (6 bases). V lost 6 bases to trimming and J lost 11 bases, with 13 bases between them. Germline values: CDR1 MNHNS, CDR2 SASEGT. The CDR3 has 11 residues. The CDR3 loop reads CASRGTGRYTF. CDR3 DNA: TGTGCCAGCAGGGGAACAGGGCGATACACCTTC.

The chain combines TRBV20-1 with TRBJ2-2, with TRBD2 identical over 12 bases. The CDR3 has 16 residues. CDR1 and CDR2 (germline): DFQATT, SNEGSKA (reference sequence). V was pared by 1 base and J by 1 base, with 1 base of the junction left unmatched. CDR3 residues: CSARGTSGVNTGELFF. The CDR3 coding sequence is TGCAGTGCTAGAGGGACTAGCGGGGTGAACACCGGGGAGCTGTTTTTT.

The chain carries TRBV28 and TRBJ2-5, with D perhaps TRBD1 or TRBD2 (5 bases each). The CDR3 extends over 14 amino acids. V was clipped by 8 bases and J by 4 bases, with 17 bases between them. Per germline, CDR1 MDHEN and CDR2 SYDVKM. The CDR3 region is CASLNSRDGETQYF. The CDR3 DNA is TGTGCCAGCCTTAATTCCCGGGACGGAGAGACCCAGTACTTC.

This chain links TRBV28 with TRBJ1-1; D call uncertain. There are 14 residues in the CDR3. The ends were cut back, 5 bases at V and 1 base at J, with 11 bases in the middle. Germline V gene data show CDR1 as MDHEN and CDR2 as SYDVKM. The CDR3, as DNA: TGTGCCAGCAGTATCCATTACCAGAACACTGAAGCTTTCTTT. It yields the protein CASSIHYQNTEAFF. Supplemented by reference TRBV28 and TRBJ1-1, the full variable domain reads DVKVTQSSRYLVKRTGEKVFLECVQDMDHENMFWYRQDPGLGLRLIYFSYDVKMKEKGDIPEGYSVSREKKERFSLILESASTNQTSMYLCASSIHYQNTEAFFGQGTRLTVV.

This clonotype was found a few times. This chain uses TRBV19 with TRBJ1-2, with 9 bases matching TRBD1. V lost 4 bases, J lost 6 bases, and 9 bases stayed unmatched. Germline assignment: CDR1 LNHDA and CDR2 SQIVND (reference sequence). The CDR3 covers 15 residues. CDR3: CASSTGQGEVHGYTF. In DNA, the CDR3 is TGTGCCAGTAGTACGGGACAGGGCGAGGTTCATGGCTACACCTTC.

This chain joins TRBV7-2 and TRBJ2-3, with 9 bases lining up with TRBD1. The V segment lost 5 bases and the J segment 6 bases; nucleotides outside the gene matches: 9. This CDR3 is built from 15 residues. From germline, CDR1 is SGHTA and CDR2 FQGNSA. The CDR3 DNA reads TGTGCCAGCAGCCCCCGACAGGGGGAAGGTGATACGCAGTATTTT. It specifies CASSPRQGEGDTQYF.

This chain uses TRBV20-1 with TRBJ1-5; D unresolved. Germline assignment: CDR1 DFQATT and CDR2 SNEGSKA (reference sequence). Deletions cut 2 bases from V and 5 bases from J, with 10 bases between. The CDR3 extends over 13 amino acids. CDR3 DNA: TGCAGTGCTAGACGGTTCCGGGATCAGCCCCAGCATTTT. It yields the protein CSARRFRDQPQHF.

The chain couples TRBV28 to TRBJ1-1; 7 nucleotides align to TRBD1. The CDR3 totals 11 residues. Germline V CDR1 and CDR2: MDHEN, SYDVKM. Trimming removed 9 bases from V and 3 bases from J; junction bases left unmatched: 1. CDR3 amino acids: CASTGDTEAFF. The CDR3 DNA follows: TGTGCCAGTACAGGGGACACTGAAGCTTTCTTT.

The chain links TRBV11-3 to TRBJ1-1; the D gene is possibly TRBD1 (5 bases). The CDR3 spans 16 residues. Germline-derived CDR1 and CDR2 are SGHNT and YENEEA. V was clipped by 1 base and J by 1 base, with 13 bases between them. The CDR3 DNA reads TGTGCCAGCAGCTTAGGGTGGTCGGGGGGGAACACTGAAGCTTTCTTT. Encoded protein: CASSLGWSGGNTEAFF.

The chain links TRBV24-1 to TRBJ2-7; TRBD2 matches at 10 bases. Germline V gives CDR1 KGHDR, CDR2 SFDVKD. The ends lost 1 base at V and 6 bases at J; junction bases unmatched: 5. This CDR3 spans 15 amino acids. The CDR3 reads CATSDLAGGIGEQYF. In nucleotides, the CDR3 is TGTGCCACCAGTGATTTAGCGGGAGGGATTGGCGAGCAGTACTTC.

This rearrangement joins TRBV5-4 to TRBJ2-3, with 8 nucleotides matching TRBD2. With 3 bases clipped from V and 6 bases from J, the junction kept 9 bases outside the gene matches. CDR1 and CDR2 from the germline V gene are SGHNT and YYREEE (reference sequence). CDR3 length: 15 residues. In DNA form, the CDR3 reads TGTGCCAGCAGCTCCTTACGGGGGGGCCGTGATACGCAGTATTTT. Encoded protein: CASSSLRGGRDTQYF.

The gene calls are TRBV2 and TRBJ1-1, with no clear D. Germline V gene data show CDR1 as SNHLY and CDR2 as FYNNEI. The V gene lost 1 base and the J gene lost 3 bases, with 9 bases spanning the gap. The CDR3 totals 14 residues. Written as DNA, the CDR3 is TGTGCCAGCAGTGAAGAGGAGGGCTACACTGAAGCTTTCTTT. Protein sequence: CASSEEEGYTEAFF.

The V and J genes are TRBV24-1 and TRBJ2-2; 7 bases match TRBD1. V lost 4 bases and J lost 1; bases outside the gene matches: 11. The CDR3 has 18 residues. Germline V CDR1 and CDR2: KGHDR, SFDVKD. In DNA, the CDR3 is TGTGCCACCAGTGACCCCTCCCCGGGACAGAAGAACACCGGGGAGCTGTTTTTT. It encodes CATSDPSPGQKNTGELFF.

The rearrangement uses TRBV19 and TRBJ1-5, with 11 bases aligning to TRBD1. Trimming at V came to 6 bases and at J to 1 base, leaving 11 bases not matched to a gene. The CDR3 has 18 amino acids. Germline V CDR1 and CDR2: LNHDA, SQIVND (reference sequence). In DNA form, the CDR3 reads TGTGCCAGTAGCACTACCGGGACAGGGGGGCTGAGCAATCAGCCCCAGCATTTT. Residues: CASSTTGTGGLSNQPQHF.

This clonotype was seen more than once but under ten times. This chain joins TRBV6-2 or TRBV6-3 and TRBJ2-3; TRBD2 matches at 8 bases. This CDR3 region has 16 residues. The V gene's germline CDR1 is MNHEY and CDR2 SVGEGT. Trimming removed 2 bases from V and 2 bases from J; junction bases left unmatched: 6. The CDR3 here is CASSYLGGGTTDTQYF. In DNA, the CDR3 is TGTGCCAGCAGTTACCTTGGCGGGGGGACCACAGATACGCAGTATTTT.

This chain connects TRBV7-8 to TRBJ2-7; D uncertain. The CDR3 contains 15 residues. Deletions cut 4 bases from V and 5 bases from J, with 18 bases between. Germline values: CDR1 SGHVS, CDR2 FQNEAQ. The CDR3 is CASSSTQTTAHEQYF. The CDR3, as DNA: TGTGCCAGCAGCTCCACCCAGACAACGGCCCACGAGCAGTACTTC.

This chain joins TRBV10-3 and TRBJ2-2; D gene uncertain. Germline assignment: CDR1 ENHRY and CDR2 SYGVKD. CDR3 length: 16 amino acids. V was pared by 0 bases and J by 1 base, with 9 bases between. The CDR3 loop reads CAISESVVGNTGELFF. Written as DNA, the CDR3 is TGTGCCATCAGTGAGTCGGTAGTGGGGAACACCGGGGAGCTGTTTTTT.

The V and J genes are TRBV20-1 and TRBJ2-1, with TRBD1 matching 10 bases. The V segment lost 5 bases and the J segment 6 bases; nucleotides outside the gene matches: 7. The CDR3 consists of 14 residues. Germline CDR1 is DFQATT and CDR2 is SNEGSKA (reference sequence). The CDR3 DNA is TGCAGTGCTTCCGGGACAGGGGTCCCCAATGAGCAGTTCTTC. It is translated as CSASGTGVPNEQFF.

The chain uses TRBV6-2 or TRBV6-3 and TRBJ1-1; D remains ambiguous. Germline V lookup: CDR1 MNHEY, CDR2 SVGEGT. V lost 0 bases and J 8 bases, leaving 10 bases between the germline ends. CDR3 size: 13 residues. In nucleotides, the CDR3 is TGTGCCAGCAGTTACTCGACTCGCAAGGAAGCTTTCTTT. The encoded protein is CASSYSTRKEAFF.

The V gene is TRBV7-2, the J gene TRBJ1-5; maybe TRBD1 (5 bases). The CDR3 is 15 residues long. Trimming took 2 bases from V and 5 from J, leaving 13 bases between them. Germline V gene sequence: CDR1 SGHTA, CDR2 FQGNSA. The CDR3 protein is CASSLRPGVHQPQHF. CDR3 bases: TGTGCCAGCAGCTTACGCCCGGGGGTCCATCAGCCCCAGCATTTT.